This T cell receptor (beta chain) was profiled in a study of T cell changes during pregnancy in multiple sclerosis. Generated by immunoSEQ multiplex PCR, the TCRdb table keeps only in-frame clones and is missing some. The sample has roughly 33,000 clones, over 80% seen once. The sequenced sample was CD4+ T cells from peripheral blood mononuclear cells, obtained in the third trimester of pregnancy. The source of this sequence is a female donor in good health, enrolled as a control in a pregnancy study.

CDR3 protein: CASSSSRDSSTNEQFF. The CDR3 region has the DNA TGTGCCAGCAGCTCATCCCGGGACAGTTCTACAAATGAGCAGTTCTTC. The V gene is TRBV13, the J gene TRBJ2-1, with TRBD1 matching 7 bases. V lost 4 bases, J lost 7 bases, and 13 bases stayed unmatched. CDR1 and CDR2 (germline): PRHDT, FYEKMQ (reference sequence). The CDR3 runs 16 residues.